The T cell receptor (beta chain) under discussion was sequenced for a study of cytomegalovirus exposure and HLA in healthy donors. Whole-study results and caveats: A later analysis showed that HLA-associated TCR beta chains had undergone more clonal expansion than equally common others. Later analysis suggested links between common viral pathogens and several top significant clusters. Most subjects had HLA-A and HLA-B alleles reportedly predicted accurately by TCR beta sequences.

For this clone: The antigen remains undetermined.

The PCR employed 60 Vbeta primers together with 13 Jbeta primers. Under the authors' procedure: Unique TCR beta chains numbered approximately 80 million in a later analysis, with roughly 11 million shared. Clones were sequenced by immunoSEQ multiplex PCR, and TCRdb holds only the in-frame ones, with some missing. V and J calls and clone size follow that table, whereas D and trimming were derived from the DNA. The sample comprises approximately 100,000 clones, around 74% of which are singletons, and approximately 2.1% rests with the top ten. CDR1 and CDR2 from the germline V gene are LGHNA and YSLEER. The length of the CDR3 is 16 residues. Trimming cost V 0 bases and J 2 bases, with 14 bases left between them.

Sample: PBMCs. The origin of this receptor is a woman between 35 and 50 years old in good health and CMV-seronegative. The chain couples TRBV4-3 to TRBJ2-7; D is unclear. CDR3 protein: CASSQDVGATTYEQYF. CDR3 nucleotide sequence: TGCGCCAGCAGCCAAGATGTCGGTGCCACCACCTACGAGCAGTACTTC.